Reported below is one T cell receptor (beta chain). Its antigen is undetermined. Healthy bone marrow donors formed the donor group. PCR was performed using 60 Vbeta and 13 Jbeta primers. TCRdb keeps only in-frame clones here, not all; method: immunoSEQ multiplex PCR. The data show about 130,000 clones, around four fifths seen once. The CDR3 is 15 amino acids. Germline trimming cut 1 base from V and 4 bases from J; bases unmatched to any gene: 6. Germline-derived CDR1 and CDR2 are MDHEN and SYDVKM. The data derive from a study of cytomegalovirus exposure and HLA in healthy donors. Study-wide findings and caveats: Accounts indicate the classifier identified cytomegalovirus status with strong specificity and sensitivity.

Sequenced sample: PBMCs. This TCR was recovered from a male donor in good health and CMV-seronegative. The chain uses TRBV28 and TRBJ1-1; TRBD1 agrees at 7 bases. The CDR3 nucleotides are TGTGCCAGCAGTTTATATGAGGGGGCGGGCACTGAAGCTTTCTTT. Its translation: CASSLYEGAGTEAFF.